This entry is about one T cell receptor beta chain. Its antigen remains undetermined. Base qualities are not recorded, but no much larger clone differs from it by a single base. A single peripheral blood draw of approximately 100 mL on average was collected from each donor into heparinised tubes. A BD FACSAria II and a panel including CD45RO, CCR7, CD25, CD127, CD95 and CD27 were used to sort naive, central memory, regulatory and stem cell-like memory CD4+ T cells. All sorted populations exceeded 95% purity. PBMCs were isolated immediately by Lymphoprep density gradient centrifugation and stained directly without culture. So that batch effects would be minimized, each experiment stained and sorted samples in pairs, pairing one healthy donor with one patient. CDR1 and CDR2 (MNHEY, SVGAGI) derive from the germline V gene. Relative to germline, V is 6 bases shorter and J is 3 bases shorter, with 9 bases between their ends. Reading from cysteine to phenylalanine, the CDR3 counts 12 amino acids. Left in the record is the CDR3 DNA by itself, 36 bases read in frame from the first base.

The entire amount of isolated RNA was reverse transcribed using the High Capacity cDNA Reverse Transcription Kit, so the sequenced TCRB transcripts were expressed ones. Deep immunoSEQ sequencing was performed on naive, central memory and regulatory T cell samples, with an average of around 3.5 million total reads per sample. After sorted cells were lysed in RLT buffer, RNA was extracted with DNase-treated RNeasy Micro or Mini kits, with the choice depending on cell number. Each cell subset was processed separately to prevent cross-contamination, with patient and healthy donor samples processed together. The immunoSEQ multiplex PCR was used to amplify TCRB sequences from cDNA, yielding 87-bp fragments that span the CDR3 region. Sequencing of the amplicons was performed on the Illumina HiSeq platform. Regarding the original processing steps: PCR bias was corrected computationally using synthetic template baselines, and reads within Hamming distance 2 were collapsed, with unmergeable singletons discarded. Reads were aligned against IMGT to assign V, D and J genes, CDR3 length and insertions or deletions at six rearrangement sites. Clonotype counts were normalized to sorted cell number within each subset before computing true diversity and Gini coefficients with the tcR R package. The overlap coefficient, calculated on TCRB nucleotide sequences, was used to quantify repertoire sharing. Out-of-frame TCRB sequences from naive cells were analyzed as a proxy for the pre-selection repertoire. This immuneACCESS table, as held by TCRdb, lists in-frame sequences with V and J called but not all clones. Of the missing ones, under half trace to an unresolved V gene in checked studies; the others have no known cause. V and J calls and clone size follow that table, whereas D and trimming were derived from the DNA. The sample profile shows 310,000 or so clones; approximately 11% of them were found once. Over 0.015% of the sample is in the top ten clones.

This specimen comes from a study of beta chain features in type 1 diabetes (dated by TCRdb to the late 2010s). Broadly, across the study: Mean age, gender distribution, total cell number and subset yield were not different between patients and healthy donors. Regulatory and stem cell-like memory subsets were obtained from only 8 patients and roughly eight healthy donors, while naive and central memory subsets were obtained from all 28 donors. A total of 85 million to 110 million sorted cells were examined across all samples, and RNA yield correlated strongly with the number of cells per subset. The study compared TCRB repertoires of sorted circulating CD4+ T cell subsets between recently diagnosed type 1 diabetes patients and matched healthy donors.

Study-wide conclusions, independent of this receptor: The naive, central memory and regulatory TCRB repertoires appeared to resemble one another more closely among patients than among healthy donors. Sequencing cDNA rather than genomic DNA could over-represent highly expressing activated cells, although activation and CD3 levels did not differ between groups. At VDJ recombination sites, type 1 diabetes patients had fewer insertions and more deleted nucleotides, which implies abnormalities in thymic rearrangement. PCR may preferentially amplify shorter templates, but because patient and control samples were amplified and corrected together, any resulting skew would affect both groups equally. In all four CD4+ subsets, TCRB CDR3 length was moderately but significantly shorter in type 1 diabetes patients. Only small numbers of individuals were included in the HLA sub-analyses, which left unresolved whether HLA type had any influence on TCRB rearrangement.

The material sequenced was naive CD4+ T cells from blood. The meaning of the sample's cell subset or site label: true naive CD4+ T cells. The receptor was isolated from a woman younger than 45 in good health. Recombination joined TRBV6-5 with TRBJ2-7, and possibly TRBD1, on 5 matching bases. The DNA reads as follows: TGTGCCAGCAGCAAAGGGGACTACGAGCAGTACTTC. The translation is CASSKGDYEQYF.